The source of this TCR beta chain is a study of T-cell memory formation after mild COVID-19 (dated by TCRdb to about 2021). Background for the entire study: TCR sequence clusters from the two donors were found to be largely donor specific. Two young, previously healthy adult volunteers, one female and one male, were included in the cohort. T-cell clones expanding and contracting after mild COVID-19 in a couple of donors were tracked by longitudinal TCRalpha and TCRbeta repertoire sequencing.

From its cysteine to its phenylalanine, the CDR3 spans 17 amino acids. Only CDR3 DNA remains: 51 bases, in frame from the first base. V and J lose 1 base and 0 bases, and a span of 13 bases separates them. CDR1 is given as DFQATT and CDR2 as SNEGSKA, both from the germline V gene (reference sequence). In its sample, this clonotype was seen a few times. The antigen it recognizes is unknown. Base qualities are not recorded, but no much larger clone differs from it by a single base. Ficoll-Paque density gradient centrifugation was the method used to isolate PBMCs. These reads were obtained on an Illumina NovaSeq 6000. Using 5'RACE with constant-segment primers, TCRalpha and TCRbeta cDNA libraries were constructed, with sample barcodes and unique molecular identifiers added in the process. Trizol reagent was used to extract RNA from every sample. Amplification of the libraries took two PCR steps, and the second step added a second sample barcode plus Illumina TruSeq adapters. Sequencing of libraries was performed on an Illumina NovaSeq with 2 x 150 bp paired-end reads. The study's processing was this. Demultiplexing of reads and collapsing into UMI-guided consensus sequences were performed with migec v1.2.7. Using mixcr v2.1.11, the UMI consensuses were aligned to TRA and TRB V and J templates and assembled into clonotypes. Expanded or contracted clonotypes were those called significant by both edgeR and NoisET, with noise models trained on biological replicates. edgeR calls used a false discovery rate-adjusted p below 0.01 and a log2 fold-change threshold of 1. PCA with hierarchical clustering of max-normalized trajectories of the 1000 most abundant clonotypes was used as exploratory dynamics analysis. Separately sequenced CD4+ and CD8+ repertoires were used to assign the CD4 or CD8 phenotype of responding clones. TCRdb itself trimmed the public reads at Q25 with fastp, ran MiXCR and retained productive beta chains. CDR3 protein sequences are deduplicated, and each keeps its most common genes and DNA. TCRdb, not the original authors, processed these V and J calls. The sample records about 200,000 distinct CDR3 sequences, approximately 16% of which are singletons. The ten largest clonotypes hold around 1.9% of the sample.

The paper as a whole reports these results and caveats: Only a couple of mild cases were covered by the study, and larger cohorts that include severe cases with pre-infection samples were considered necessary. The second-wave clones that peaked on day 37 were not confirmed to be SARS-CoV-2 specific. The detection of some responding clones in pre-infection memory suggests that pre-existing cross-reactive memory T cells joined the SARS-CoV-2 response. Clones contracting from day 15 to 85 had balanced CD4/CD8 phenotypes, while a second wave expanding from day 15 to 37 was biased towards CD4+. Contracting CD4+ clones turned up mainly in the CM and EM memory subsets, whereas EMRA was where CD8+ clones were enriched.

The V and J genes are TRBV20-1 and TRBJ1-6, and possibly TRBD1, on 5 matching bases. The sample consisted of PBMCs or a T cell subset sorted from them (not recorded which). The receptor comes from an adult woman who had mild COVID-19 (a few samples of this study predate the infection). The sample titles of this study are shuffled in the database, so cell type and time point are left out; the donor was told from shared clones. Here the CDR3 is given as CSARVTGMSSYNSPLHF. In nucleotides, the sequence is TGCAGTGCTAGAGTAACAGGAATGAGCTCCTATAATTCACCCCTCCACTTT.